This TCR beta chain was documented in a study of technical replicates of blood from a few donors. Germline CDR1 is KGHSH and CDR2 is LQKENI. The CDR3 sequence is 13 residues long. The germline V and J ends were trimmed by 1 base and 7 bases, with 10 bases remaining between them. The data were produced by immunoSEQ multiplex PCR, yet TCRdb's version contains in-frame clones alone and is incomplete. Of over 55,000 clones in the sample, around nine tenths were seen once. The chain has TRBV18 and TRBJ1-2, with D unclear. The material sequenced was PBMCs. The clonotype comes from a human donor in good health. Some clones in this sample may be carry-over from other donors' samples. CDR3 coding DNA: TGTGCCAGCTCACCACTACGACAAACTGGCTACACCTTC. It encodes CASSPLRQTGYTF.